This TCR beta chain appears in the sequencing data of a study of blood T cell repertoires in COVID-19. As for the study in general: Both acute and convalescent COVID-19 samples were obtained from the United States, Italy and Spain. The cDNA or gDNA used as material had been derived from T cells, B-cell-depleted T cells, or PBMCs.

The CDR3 length is 13 residues. V lost 1 base, J lost 7 bases, and 1 base stayed unmatched. Per the study methods: For nucleated cells, counts were estimated from reference gene primer amplification. The data were produced by immunoSEQ multiplex PCR, yet TCRdb's version contains in-frame clones alone and is incomplete. For V, J and clone size, that table is used; D and trimming come from the DNA. The repertoire holds more than 70,000 clones, with 75% to 90% as singletons. The source is a man older than 75 with active or convalescent COVID-19. The material sequenced was peripheral blood. The rearrangement links TRBV12-3 or TRBV12-4 to TRBJ1-3; TRBD1 agrees at 7 bases. CDR3 sequence: CASSLVTGNTIYF. The CDR3, as DNA: TGTGCCAGCAGTTTAGTGACAGGGAACACCATATATTTT.